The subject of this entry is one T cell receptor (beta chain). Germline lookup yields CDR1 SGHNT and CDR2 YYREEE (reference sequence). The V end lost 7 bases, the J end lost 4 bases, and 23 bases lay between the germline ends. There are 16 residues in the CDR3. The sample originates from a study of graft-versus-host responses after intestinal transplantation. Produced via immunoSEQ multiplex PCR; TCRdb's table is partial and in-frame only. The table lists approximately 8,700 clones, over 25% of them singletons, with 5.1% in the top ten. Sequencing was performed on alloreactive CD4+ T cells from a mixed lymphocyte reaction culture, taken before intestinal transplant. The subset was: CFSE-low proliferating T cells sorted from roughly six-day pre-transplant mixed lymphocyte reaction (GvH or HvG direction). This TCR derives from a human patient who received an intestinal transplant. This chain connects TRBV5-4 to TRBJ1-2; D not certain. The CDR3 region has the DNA TGTGCCAGCGCTTTCCGCATACCAGGAAAGACCTATGGCTACACCTTC. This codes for CASAFRIPGKTYGYTF.